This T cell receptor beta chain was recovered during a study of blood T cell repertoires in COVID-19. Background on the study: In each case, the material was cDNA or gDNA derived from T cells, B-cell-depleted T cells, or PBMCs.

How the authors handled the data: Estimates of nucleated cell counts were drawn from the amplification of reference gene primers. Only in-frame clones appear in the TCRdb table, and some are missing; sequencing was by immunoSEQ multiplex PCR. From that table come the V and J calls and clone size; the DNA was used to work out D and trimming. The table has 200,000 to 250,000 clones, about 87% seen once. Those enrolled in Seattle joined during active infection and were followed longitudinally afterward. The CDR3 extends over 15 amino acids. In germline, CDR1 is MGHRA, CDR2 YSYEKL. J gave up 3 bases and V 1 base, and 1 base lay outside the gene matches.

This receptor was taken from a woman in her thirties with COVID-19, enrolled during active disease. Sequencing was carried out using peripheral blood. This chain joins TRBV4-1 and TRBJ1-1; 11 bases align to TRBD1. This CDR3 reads CASSQVGQGDTEAFF. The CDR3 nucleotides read TGCGCCAGCAGCCAAGTGGGACAGGGGGACACTGAAGCTTTCTTT.